This TCR beta chain was found in a study of cytomegalovirus exposure and HLA in healthy donors. This clone was detected only a few times. The study ran its PCR with 60 Vbeta and 13 Jbeta primers. Here immunoSEQ multiplex PCR was the method, and the copy in TCRdb shows in-frame clones only, minus some. The repertoire holds 100,000 to 150,000 clones, with more than 75% as singletons. Nominally healthy donors were sampled, though unrecorded immune exposures were likely. V was clipped by 0 bases and J by 2 bases; unmatched bases: 6. The CDR3 runs to 16 residues. Germline CDR1 and CDR2: LGHNA and YNFKEQ. V usage is TRBV4-2 and J usage is TRBJ1-1; TRBD1 agrees at 7 bases. The sequence came from a female donor in good health and CMV-seronegative. The sequenced sample consisted of PBMCs. The CDR3 nucleotides read TGTGCCAGCAGCCAAGACCCGGGACAGATTAACACTGAAGCTTTCTTT. The encoded protein is CASSQDPGQINTEAFF.